Reported below is one T cell receptor beta chain. Its target is unknown. V was shortened by 3 bases and J by 3 bases, with 15 bases between the two germline ends. Looked up from germline, CDR1 is SNHLY and CDR2 is FYNNEI. The CDR3 sequence is 15 residues long. The data belong to a study of cytotoxic CD8 clonotypes in ibrutinib-treated CLL. As for the study in general: Partial responders around 24, complete 2; approximately twelve progressed and some 15 stayed in remission by median around 62 months.

Depths of 1 in 200,000 to 1 in 1 million T cells were the sequencing target. Sequencing used immunoSEQ multiplex PCR; TCRdb keeps in-frame clones, though not all of them. The repertoire holds fewer than 150,000 clones, with under 90% as singletons. The study, taken as a whole, reports: Public clonotypes, an uncommon group, contracted or remained stable on treatment. Baseline levels were approached again at progression, after clonality had risen at ibrutinib response.

V gene TRBV2 combines with J gene TRBJ2-7, with D possibly being TRBD1 or TRBD2 (5 bases each). The specimen was PBMCs, collected after 24 months of ibrutinib treatment. The source is a human donor with chronic lymphocytic leukemia. CDR3 nucleotides: TGTGCCAGCAGTGAGGCCGGGACGGCGGGCTACGAGCAGTACTTC. Its protein is CASSEAGTAGYEQYF.